This T cell receptor beta chain was found in a study of human thymus T cells. General observations from the study: Unrelated individuals had highly overlapping thymic repertoires, as reported in related research. Thymic as well as blood repertoires seemed to favor certain V and J genes unevenly.

The source of the thymus tissue was resections taken during corrective heart surgery. Infants, healthy and Finnish, who were having corrective surgery for congenital heart defects served as donors. The repertoire was sequenced with immunoSEQ multiplex PCR; TCRdb's copy has only in-frame clones and lacks some. The table lists more than 70,000 clones, nearly 98% of them singletons, with approximately 0.03% in the top ten. The length of the CDR3 is 17 residues. Germline V gene lookup returns CDR1 LNHDA and CDR2 SQIVND (reference sequence). V shed 7 bases and J shed 1 base, with 20 bases lying between them. As concerns this clone: Its antigen is currently unknown.

The TCR was taken from a boy in the first two years of life with a congenital heart defect but otherwise immunologically healthy. V and J are TRBV19 and TRBJ1-3; no clear D gene. Material: thymus tissue. The CDR3 region is CASNGIYTTPSGNTIYF. In DNA form, the CDR3 reads TGTGCCAGTAACGGTATTTACACTACCCCATCTGGAAACACCATATATTTT. The full variable domain, with the rest looked up from reference TRBV19 and TRBJ1-3, is DGGITQSPKYLFRKEGQNVTLSCEQNLNHDAMYWYRQDPGQGLRLIYYSQIVNDFQKGDIAEGYSVSREKKESFPLTVTSAQKNPTAFYLCASNGIYTTPSGNTIYFGEGSWLTVV.